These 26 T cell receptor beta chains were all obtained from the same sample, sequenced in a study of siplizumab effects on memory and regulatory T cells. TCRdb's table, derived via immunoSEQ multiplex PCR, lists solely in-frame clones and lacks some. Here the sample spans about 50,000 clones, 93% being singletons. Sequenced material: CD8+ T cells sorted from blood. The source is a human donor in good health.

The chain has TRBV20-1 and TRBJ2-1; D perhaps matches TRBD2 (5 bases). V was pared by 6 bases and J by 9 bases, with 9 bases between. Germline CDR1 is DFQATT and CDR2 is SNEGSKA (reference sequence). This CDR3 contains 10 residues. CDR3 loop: CSAGRGEQFF. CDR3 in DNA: TGCAGTGCCGGTCGGGGTGAGCAGTTCTTC.

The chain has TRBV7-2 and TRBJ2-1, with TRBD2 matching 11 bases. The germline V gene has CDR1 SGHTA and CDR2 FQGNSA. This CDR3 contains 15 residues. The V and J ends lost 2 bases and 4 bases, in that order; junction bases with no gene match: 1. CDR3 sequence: CASSLIAGGYNEQFF. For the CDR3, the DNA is TGTGCCAGCAGCTTAATAGCGGGAGGGTACAATGAGCAGTTCTTC.

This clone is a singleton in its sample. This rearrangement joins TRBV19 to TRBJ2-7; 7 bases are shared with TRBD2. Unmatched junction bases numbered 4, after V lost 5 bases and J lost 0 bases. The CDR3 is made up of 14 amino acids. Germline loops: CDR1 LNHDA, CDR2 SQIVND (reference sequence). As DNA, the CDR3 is TGTGCCAGTAGTCCTAGCGGTCTCTCCTACGAGCAGTACTTC. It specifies CASSPSGLSYEQYF.

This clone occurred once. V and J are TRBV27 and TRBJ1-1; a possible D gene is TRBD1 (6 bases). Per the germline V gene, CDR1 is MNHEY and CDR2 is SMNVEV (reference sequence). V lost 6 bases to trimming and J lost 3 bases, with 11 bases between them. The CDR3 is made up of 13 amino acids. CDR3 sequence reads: CASRETGDTEAFF. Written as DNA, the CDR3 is TGTGCCAGCAGAGAGACAGGAGACACTGAAGCTTTCTTT.

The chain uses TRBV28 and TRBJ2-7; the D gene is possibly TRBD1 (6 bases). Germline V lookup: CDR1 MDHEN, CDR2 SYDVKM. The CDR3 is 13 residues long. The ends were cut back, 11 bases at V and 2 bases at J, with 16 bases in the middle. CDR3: CAVAGTQTYEQYF. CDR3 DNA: TGTGCCGTAGCCGGGACACAAACCTACGAGCAGTACTTC.

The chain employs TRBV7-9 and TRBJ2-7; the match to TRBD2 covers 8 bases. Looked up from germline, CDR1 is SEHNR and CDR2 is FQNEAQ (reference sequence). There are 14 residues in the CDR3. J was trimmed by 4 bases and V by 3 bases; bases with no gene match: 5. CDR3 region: CASSFGTSFYEQYF. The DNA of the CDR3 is TGTGCCAGCAGCTTCGGGACTAGTTTTTACGAGCAGTACTTC.

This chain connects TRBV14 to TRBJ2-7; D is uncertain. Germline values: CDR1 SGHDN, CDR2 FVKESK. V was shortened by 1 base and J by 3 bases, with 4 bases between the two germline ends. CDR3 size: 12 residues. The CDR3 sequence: CASSQVSYEQYF. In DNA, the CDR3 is TGTGCCAGCAGCCAAGTCAGCTACGAGCAGTACTTC.

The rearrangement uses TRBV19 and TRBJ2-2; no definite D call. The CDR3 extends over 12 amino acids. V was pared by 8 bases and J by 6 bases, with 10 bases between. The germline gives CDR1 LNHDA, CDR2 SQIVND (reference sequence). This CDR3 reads CASQHYSGELFF. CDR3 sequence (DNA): TGTGCCAGTCAGCATTACTCCGGGGAGCTGTTTTTT.

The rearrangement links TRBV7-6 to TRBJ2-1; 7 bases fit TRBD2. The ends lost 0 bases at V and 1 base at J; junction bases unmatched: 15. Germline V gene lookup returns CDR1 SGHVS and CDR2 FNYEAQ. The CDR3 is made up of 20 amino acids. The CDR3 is CASSLALYREATFSYNEQFF. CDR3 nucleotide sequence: TGTGCCAGCAGCTTAGCGCTGTACCGGGAGGCCACATTTTCCTACAATGAGCAGTTCTTC.

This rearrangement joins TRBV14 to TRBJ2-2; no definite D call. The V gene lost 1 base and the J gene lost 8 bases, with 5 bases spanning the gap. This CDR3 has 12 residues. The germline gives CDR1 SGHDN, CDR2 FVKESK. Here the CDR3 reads CASSQVQGELFF. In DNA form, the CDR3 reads TGTGCCAGCAGCCAAGTCCAAGGGGAGCTGTTTTTT.

CDR3 sequence: CASSPRDSEKSNEQFF. CDR3 coding DNA: TGTGCCAGCAGCCCCCGGGACTCCGAGAAATCCAATGAGCAGTTCTTC. The chain couples TRBV11-3 to TRBJ2-1, with a weak D call TRBD2 (6 bases). CDR3 length: 16 residues. V was cut by 5 bases and J by 6 bases, with 20 bases left in between. Germline CDR1 and CDR2: SGHNT and YENEEA.

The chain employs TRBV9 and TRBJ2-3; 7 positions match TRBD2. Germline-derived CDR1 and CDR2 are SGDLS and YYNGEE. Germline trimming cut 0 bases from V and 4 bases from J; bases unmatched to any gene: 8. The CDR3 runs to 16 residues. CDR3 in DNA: TGTGCCAGCAGCGTAGCTGGCGCGGGAGCCGCAGATACGCAGTATTTT. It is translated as CASSVAGAGAADTQYF.

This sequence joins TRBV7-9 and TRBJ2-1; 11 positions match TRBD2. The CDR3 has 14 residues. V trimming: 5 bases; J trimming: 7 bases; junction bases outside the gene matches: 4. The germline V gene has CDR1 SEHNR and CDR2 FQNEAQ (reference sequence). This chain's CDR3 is CASSRIAGGNEQFF. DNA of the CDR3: TGTGCCAGCAGCCGAATAGCGGGAGGGAATGAGCAGTTCTTC.

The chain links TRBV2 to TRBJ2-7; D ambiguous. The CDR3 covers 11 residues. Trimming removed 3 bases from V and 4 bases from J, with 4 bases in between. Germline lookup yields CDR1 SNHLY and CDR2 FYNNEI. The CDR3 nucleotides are TGTGCCAGCAGTGATCAATACGAGCAGTACTTC. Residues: CASSDQYEQYF.

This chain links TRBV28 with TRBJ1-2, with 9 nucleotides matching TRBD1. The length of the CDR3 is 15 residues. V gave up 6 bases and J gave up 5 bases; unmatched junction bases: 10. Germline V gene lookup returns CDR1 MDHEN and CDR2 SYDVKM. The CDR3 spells CASSLQGADHYGYTF. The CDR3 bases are TGTGCCAGCAGCCTACAGGGGGCGGATCATTATGGCTACACCTTC.

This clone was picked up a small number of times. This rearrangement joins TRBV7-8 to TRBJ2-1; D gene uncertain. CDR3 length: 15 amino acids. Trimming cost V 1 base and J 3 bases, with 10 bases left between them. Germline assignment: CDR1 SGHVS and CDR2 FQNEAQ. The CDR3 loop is CASSLGGWVYNEQFF. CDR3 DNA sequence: TGTGCCAGCAGCTTAGGAGGTTGGGTCTACAATGAGCAGTTCTTC.

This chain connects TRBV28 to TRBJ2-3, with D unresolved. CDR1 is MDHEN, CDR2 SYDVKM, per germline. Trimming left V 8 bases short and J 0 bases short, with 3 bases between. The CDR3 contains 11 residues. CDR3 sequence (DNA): TGTGCCAGCGGGAGCACAGATACGCAGTATTTT. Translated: CASGSTDTQYF. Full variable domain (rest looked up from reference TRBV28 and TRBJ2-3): DVKVTQSSRYLVKRTGEKVFLECVQDMDHENMFWYRQDPGLGLRLIYFSYDVKMKEKGDIPEGYSVSREKKERFSLILESASTNQTSMYLCASGSTDTQYFGPGTRLTVL.

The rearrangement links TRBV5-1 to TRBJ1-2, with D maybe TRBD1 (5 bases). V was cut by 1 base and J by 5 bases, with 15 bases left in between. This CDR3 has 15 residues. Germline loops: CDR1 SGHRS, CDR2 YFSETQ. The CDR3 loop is CASSLYPGWEYGYTF. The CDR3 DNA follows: TGCGCCAGCAGCTTGTACCCAGGGTGGGAATATGGCTACACCTTC.

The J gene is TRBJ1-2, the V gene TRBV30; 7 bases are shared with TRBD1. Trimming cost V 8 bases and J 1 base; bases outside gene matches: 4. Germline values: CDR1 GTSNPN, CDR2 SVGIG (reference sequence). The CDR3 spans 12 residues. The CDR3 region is CAQDRYNYGYTF. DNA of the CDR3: TGTGCCCAGGACAGGTATAACTATGGCTACACCTTC.

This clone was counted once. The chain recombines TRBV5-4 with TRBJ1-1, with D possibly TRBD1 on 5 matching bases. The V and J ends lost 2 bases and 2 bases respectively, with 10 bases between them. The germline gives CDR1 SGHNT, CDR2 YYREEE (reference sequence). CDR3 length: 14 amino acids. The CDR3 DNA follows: TGTGCCAGCAGCTTAGGACGGGGCAACACTGAAGCTTTCTTT. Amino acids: CASSLGRGNTEAFF.

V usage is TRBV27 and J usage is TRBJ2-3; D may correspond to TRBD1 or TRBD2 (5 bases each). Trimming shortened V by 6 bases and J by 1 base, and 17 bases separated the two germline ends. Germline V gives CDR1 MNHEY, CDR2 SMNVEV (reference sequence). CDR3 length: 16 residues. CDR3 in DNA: TGTGCCAGCAGCCCTAGCAGGGTGACGGGCACAGATACGCAGTATTTT. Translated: CASSPSRVTGTDTQYF.

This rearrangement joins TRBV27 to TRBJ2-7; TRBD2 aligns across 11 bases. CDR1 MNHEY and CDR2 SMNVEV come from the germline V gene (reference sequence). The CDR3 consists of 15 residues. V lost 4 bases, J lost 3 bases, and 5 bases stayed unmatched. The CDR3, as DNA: TGTGCCAGCAGTTCTCTAGCGGGAGGAGTCTACGAGCAGTACTTC. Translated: CASSSLAGGVYEQYF.

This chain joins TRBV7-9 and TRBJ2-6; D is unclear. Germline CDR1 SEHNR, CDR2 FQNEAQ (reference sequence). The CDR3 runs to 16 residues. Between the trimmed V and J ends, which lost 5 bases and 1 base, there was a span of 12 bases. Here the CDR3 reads CASSAIEASGANVLTF. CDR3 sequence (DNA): TGTGCCAGCAGCGCCATTGAAGCGTCTGGGGCCAACGTCCTGACTTTC. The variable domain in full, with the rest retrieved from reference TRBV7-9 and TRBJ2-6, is DTGVSQNPRHKITKRGQNVTFRCDPISEHNRLYWYRQTLGQGPEFLTYFQNEAQLEKSRLLSDRFSAERPKGSFSTLEIQRTEQGDSAMYLCASSAIEASGANVLTFGAGSRLTVL.

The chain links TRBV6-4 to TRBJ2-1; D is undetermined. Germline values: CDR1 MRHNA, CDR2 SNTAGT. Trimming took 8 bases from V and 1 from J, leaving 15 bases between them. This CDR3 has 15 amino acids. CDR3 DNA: TGTGCCAGCTCCACAAAAAGTGGGTCCTACAATGAGCAGTTCTTC. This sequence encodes CASSTKSGSYNEQFF.

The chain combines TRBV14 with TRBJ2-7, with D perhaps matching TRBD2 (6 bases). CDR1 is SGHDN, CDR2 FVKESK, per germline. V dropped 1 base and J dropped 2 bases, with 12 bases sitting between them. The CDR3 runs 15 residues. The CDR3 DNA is TGTGCCAGCAGCCAAGTCGGGGGTCTCCCCTACGAGCAGTACTTC. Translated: CASSQVGGLPYEQYF. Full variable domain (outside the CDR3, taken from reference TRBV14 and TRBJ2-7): EAGVTQFPSHSVIEKGQTVTLRCDPISGHDNLYWYRRVMGKEIKFLLHFVKESKQDESGMPNNRFLAERTGGTYSTLKVQPAELEDSGVYFCASSQVGGLPYEQYFGPGTRLTVT.

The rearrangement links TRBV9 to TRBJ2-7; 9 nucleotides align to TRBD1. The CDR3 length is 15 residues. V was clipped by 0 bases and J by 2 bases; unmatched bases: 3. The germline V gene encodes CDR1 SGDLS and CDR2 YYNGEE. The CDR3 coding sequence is TGTGCCAGCAGCGTAGGCGGGACAGGGACCTACGAGCAGTACTTC. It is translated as CASSVGGTGTYEQYF.